This T cell receptor (beta chain) emerged from a study of identical twins. TCRdb reprocessed the 5' RACE reads with MiXCR, giving one entry per CDR3 protein. This table has approximately 600,000 distinct CDR3 sequences, under 8.5% appearing once. This clonotype was counted a few times. Antigen specificity is unknown. The study, taken as a whole, reports: Cross-sectional statistics underpinned the conclusions; the same donors were not followed. Twins' excess sharing was less marked for out-of-frame beta sequences. Memory repertoires lacked the insertion deficit that abundant cord blood beta clonotypes showed.

This sample was also put to use in a study of yellow fever vaccine responses in identical twins. In that study: Twins reportedly appeared to share part of their vaccine T cell response while keeping part individual.

The TCR originated in a woman younger than 30 in good health. Sequenced input: PBMCs.

The CDR3 region is CASSLSRGRNTEAFF. CDR3 bases: TGTGCCAGCAGTTTATCGCGGGGGCGGAACACTGAAGCTTTCTTT. The J gene is TRBJ1-1, the V gene TRBV27; maybe TRBD1 (6 bases). This CDR3 spans 15 amino acids. The germline V gene encodes CDR1 MNHEY and CDR2 SMNVEV (reference sequence). Trimming stripped 0 bases from V and 1 base from J, with 9 bases between.